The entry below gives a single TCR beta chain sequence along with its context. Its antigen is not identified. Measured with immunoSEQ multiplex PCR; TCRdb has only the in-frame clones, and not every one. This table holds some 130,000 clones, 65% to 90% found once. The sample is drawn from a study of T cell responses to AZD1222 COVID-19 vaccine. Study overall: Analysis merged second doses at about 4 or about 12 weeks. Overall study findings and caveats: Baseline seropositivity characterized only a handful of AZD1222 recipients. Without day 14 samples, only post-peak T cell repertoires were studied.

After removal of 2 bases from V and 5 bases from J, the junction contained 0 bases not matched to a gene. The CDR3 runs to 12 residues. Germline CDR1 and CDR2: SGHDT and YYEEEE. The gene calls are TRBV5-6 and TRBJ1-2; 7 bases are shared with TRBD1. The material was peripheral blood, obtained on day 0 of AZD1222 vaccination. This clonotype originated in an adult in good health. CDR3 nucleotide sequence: TGTGCCAGCAGCTTCAGGGGGTATGGCTACACCTTC. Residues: CASSFRGYGYTF.